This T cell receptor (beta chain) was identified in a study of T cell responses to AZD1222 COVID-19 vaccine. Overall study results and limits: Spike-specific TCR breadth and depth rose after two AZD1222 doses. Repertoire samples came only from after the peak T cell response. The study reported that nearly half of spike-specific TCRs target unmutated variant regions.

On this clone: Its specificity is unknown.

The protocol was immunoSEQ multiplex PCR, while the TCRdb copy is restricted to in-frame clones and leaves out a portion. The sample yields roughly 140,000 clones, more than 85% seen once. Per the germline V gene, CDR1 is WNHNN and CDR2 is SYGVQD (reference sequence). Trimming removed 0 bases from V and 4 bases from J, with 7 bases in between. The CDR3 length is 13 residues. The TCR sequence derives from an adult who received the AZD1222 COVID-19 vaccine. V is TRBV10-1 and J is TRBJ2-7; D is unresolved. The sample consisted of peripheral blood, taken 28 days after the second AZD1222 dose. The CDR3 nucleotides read TGCGCCAGCAGTGAGTCTCGGGTGTACGAGCAGTACTTC. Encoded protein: CASSESRVYEQYF.